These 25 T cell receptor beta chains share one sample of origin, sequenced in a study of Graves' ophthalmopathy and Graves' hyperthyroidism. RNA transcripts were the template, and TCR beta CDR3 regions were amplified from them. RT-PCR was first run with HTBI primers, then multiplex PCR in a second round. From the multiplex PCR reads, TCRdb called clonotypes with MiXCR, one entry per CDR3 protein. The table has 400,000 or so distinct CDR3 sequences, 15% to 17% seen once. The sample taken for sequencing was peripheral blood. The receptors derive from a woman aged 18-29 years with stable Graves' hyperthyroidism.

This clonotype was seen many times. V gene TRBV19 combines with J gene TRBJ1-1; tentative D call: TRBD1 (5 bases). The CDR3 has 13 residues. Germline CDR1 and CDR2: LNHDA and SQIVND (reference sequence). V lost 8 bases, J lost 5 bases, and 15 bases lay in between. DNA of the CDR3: TGTGCCAGTTCCTGGGGGGGAGGAACTGAAGCTTTCTTT. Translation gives CASSWGGGTEAFF. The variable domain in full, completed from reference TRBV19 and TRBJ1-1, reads DGGITQSPKYLFRKEGQNVTLSCEQNLNHDAMYWYRQDPGQGLRLIYYSQIVNDFQKGDIAEGYSVSREKKESFPLTVTSAQKNPTAFYLCASSWGGGTEAFFGQGTRLTVV.

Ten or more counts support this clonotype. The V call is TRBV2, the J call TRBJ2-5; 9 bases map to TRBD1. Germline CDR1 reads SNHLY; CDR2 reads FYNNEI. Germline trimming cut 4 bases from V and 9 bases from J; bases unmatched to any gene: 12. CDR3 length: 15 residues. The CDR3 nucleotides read TGTGCCAGCAGTGTATTGGTAGGGACAGGGTCTCCCCAGTACTTC. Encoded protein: CASSVLVGTGSPQYF.

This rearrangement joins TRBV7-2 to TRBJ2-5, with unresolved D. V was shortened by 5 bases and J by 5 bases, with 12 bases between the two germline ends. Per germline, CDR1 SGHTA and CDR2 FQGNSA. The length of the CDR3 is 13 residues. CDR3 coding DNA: TGTGCCAGCAGCCCGGTTAATTTTGAGACCCAGTACTTC. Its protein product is CASSPVNFETQYF. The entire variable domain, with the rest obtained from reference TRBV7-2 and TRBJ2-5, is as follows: GAGVSQSPSNKVTEKGKDVELRCDPISGHTALYWYRQSLGQGLEFLIYFQGNSAPDKSGLPSDRFSAERTGGSVSTLTIQRTQQEDSAVYLCASSPVNFETQYFGPGTRLLVL.

CDR3 in amino acids: CASSSWTGLNTGELFF. The CDR3 nucleotides are TGTGCCAGCAGCTCTTGGACAGGGCTCAACACCGGGGAGCTGTTTTTT. This sequence joins TRBV6-1 and TRBJ2-2; 8 bases fit TRBD1. Germline loops: CDR1 MNHNS, CDR2 SASEGT. The CDR3 covers 16 residues. J was trimmed by 2 bases and V by 6 bases; bases with no gene match: 8.

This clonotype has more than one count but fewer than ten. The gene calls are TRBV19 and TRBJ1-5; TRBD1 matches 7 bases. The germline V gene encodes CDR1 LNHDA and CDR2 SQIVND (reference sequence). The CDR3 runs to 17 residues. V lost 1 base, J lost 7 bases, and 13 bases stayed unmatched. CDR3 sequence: CASSIGNRGVWGQPQHF. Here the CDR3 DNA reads TGTGCCAGTAGTATAGGGAACAGGGGAGTATGGGGACAGCCCCAGCATTTT.

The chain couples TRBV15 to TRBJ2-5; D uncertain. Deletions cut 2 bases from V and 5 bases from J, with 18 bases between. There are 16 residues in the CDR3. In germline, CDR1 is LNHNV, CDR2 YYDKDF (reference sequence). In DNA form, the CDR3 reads TGTGCCACCAGCAGACGCCTCGTCGGGCCATCCGAGACCCAGTACTTC. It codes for CATSRRLVGPSETQYF.

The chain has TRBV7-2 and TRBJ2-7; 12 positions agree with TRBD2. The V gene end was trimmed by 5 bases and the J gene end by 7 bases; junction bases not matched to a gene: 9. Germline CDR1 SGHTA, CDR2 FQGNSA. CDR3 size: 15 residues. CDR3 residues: CASSPASGRAWEQYF. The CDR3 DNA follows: TGTGCCAGCAGCCCCGCTAGCGGGAGGGCCTGGGAGCAGTACTTC.

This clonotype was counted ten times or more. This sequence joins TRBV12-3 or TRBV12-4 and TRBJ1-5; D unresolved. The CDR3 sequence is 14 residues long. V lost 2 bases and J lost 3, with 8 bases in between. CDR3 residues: CASSLPRPNQPQHF. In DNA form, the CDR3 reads TGTGCCAGCAGTTTACCCAGACCCAATCAGCCCCAGCATTTT.

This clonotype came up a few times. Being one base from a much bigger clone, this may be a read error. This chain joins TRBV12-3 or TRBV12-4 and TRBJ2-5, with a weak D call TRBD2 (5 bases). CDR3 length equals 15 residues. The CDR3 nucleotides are TGTGCCAGCAGTTTTCGGGAACCCTCTGCAGAGACCAAGTACTTC. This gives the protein CASSFREPSAETKYF.

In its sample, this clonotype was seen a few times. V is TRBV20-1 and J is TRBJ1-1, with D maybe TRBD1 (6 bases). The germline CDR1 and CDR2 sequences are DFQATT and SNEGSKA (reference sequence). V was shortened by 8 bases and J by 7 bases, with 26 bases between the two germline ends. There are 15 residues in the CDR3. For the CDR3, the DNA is TGCAGTCTTGGGGCAGTGGGGGCCCTAGCACATGAAGCTTTCTTT. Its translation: CSLGAVGALAHEAFF.

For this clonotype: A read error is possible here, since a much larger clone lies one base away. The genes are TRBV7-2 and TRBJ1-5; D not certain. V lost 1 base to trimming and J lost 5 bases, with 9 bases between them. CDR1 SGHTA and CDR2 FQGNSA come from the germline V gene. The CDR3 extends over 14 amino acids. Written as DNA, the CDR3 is TGTGCCAGCAGCTTAGAAGCAAGGGATCAGCCCCAGCATTTT. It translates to CASSLEARDQPQHF.

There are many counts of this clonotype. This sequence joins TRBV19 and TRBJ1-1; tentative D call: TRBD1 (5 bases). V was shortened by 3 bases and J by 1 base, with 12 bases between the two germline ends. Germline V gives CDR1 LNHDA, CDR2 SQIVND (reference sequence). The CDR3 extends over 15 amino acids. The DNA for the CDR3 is TGTGCCAGTAGTATGCGGGGCGCGGGGAACACTGAAGCTTTCTTT. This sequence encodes CASSMRGAGNTEAFF.

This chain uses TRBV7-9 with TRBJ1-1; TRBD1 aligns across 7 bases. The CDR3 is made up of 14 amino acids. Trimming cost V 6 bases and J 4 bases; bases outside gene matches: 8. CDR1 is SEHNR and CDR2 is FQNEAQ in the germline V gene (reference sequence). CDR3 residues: CASRREPGGTEAFF. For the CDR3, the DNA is TGTGCCAGCAGACGAGAACCAGGGGGCACTGAAGCTTTCTTT.

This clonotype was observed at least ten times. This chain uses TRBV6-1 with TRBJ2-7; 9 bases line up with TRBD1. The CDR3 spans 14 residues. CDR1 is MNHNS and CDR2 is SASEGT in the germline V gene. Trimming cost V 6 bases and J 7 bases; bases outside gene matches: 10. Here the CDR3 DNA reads TGTGCCAGCAGCACGGGACAGGGTGCAACGGAGCAGTACTTC. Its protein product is CASSTGQGATEQYF.

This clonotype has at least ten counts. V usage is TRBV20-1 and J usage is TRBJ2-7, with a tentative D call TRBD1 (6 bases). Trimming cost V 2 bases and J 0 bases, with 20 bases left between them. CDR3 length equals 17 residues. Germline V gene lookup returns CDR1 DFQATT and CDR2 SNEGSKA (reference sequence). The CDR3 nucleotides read TGCAGTGCTAGATTACCGGACAGACGGACGGCCTCCTACGAGCAGTACTTC. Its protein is CSARLPDRRTASYEQYF.

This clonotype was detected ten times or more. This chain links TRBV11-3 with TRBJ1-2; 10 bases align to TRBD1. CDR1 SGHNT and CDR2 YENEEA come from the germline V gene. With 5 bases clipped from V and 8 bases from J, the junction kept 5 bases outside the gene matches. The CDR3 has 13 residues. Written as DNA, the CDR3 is TGTGCCAGCAGCCCAGGGACAGGGGAGGGCTACACCTTC. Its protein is CASSPGTGEGYTF. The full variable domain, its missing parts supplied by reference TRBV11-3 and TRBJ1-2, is EAGVVQSPRYKIIEKKQPVAFWCNPISGHNTLYWYLQNLGQGPELLIRYENEEAVDDSQLPKDRFSAERLKGVDSTLKIQPAELGDSAVYLCASSPGTGEGYTFGSGTRLTVV.

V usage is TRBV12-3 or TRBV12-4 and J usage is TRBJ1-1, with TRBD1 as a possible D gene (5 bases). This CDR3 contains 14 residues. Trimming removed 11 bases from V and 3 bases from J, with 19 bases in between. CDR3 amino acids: CAGSKSGGYTEAFF. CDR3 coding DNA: TGTGCCGGAAGTAAGAGCGGGGGGTACACTGAAGCTTTCTTT.

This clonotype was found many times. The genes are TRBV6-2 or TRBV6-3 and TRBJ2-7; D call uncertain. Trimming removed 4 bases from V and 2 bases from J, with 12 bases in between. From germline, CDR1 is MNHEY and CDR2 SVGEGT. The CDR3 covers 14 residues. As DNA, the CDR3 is TGTGCCAGCAGTTCGATTCAGAAAACCTACGAGCAGTACTTC. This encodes CASSSIQKTYEQYF.

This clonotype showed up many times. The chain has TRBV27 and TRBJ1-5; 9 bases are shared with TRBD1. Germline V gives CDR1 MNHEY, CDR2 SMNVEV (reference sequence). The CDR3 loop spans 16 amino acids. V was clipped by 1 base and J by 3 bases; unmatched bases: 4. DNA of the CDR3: TGTGCCAGCAGTTTATACGGACAGGGGCACAATCAGCCCCAGCATTTT. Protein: CASSLYGQGHNQPQHF.

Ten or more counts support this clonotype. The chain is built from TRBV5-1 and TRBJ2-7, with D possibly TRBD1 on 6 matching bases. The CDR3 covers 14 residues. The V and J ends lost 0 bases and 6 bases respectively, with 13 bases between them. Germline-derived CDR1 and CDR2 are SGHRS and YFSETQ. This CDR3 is CASSLDVGGGEQYF. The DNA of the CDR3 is TGCGCCAGCAGCTTGGATGTAGGGGGTGGCGAGCAGTACTTC.

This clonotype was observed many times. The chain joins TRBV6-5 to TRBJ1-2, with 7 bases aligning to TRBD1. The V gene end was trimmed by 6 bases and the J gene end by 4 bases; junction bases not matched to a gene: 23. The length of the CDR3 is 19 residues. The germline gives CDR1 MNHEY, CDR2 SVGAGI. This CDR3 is CASRTGRITGARVGYGYTF. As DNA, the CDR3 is TGTGCCAGCAGGACCGGGCGTATAACAGGGGCTAGAGTTGGCTATGGCTACACCTTC.

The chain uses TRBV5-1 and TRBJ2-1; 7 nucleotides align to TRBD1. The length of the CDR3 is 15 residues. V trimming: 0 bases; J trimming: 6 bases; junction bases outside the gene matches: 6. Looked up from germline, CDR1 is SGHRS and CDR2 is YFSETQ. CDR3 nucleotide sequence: TGCGCCAGCAGCTTGGAGGACAGGAGGTTCAATGAGCAGTTCTTC. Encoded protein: CASSLEDRRFNEQFF.

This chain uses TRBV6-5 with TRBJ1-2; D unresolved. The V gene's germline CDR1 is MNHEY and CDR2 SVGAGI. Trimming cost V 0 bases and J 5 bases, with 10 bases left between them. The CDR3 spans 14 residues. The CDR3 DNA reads TGTGCCAGCAGTTACTCACAAGCAGATTATGGCTACACCTTC. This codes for CASSYSQADYGYTF.

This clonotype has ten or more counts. The CDR3 sequence: CASSGGTGAYEQYF. The CDR3 DNA is TGCGCCAGCAGTGGGGGGACAGGGGCCTACGAGCAGTACTTC. The chain employs TRBV10-1 and TRBJ2-7; TRBD1 matches 10 bases. Trimming at V came to 4 bases and at J to 2 bases, leaving 2 bases not matched to a gene. Germline lookup yields CDR1 WNHNN and CDR2 SYGVQD (reference sequence). The CDR3 has 14 residues.

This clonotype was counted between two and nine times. The CDR3 nucleotides read TGCAGCGTTGATTTGACAGGGACTAACTATGGCTACACCTTC. Encoded protein: CSVDLTGTNYGYTF. V gene TRBV29-1 combines with J gene TRBJ1-2, with 7 nucleotides matching TRBD1. This CDR3 has 14 amino acids. CDR1 and CDR2 from the germline V gene are SQVTM and ANQGSEA. With 3 bases clipped from V and 0 bases from J, the junction kept 4 bases outside the gene matches.